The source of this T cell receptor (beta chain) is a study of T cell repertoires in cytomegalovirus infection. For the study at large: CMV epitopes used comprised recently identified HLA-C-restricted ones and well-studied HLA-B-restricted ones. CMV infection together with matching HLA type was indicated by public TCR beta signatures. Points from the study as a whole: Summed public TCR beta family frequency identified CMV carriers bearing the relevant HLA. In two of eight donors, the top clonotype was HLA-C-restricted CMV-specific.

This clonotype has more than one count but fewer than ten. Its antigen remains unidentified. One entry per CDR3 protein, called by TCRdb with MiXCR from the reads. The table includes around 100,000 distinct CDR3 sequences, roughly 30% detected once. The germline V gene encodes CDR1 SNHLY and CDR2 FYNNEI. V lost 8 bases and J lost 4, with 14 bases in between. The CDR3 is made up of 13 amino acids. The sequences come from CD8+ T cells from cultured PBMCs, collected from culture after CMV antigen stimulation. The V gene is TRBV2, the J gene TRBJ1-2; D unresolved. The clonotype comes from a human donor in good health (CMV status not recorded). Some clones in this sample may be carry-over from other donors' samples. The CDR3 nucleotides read TGTGCCAGCGGTCCGGGTCAGAGCTATGGCTACACCTTC. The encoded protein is CASGPGQSYGYTF.